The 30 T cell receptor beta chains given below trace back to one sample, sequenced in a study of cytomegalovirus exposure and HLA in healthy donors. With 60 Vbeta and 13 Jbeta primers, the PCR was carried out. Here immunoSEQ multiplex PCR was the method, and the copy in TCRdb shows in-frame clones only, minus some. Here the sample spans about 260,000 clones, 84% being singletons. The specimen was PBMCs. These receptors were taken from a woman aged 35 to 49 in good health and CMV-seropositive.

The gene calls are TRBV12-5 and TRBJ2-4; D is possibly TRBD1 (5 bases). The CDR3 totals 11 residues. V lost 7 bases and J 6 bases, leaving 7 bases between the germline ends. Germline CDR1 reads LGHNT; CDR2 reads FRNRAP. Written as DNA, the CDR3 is TGTGCTAGTGCGCAGGGAAACATTCAGTACTTC. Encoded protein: CASAQGNIQYF.

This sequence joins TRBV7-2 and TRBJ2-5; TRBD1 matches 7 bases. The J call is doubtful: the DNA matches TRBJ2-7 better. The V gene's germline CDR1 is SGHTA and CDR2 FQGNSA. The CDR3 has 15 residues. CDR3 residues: CASSSPDRAMYEQYF. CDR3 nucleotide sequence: TGTGCCAGCAGCTCCCCCGACAGGGCAATGTACGAGCAGTACTTC.

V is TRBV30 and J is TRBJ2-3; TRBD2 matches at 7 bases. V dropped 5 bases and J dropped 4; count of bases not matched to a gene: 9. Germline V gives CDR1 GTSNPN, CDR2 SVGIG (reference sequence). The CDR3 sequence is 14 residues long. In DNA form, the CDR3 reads TGTGCCTGGGGGAAGACTAGCCAGGCAGATACGCAGTATTTT. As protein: CAWGKTSQADTQYF.

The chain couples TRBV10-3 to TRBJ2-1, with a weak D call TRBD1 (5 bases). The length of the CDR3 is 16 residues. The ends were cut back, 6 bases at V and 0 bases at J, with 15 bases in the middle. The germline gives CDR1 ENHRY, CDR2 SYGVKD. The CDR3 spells CAISPVSGSSYNEQFF. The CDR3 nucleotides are TGTGCCATCAGCCCAGTCTCAGGGTCCTCCTACAATGAGCAGTTCTTC.

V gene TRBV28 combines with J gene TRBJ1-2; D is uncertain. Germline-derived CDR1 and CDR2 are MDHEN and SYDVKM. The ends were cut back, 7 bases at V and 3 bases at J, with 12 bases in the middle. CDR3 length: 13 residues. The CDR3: CASTSPRDYGYTF. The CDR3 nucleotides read TGTGCCAGCACTTCCCCCCGTGACTATGGCTACACCTTC.

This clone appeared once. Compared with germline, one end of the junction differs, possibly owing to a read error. The CDR3 nucleotides read TGTGCCAGCTCACCGTTACTAGCGGGAGGGTACACTGAGCAGTTCTTC. Protein product: CASSPLLAGGYTEQFF. The chain carries TRBV18 and TRBJ2-1, with 13 bases identical to TRBD2. The CDR3 extends over 16 amino acids. The germline V gene has CDR1 KGHSH and CDR2 LQKENI.

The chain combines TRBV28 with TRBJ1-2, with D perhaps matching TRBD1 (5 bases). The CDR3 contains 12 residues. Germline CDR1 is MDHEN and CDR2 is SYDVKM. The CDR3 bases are TGTGGGATCCGGGGGGCTAACTATGGCTACACCTTC. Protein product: CGIRGANYGYTF.

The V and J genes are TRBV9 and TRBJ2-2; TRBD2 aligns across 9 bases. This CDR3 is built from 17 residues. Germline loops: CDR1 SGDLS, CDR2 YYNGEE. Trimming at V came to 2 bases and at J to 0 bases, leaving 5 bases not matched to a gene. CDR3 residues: CASSVGGRAPNTGELFF. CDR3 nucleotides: TGTGCCAGCAGCGTGGGCGGGAGGGCCCCGAACACCGGGGAGCTGTTTTTT.

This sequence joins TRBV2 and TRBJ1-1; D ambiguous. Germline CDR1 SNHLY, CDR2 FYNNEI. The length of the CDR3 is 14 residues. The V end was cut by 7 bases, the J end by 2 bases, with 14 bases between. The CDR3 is CASIFEYFNTEAFF. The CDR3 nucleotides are TGTGCCAGCATTTTCGAGTACTTCAACACTGAAGCTTTCTTT.

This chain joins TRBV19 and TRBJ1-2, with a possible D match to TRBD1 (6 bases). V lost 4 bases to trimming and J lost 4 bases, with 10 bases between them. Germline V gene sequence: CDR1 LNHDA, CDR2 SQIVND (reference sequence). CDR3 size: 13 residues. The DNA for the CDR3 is TGTGCCAGTAGTACGGCGGACAGCTATGGCTACACCTTC. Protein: CASSTADSYGYTF.

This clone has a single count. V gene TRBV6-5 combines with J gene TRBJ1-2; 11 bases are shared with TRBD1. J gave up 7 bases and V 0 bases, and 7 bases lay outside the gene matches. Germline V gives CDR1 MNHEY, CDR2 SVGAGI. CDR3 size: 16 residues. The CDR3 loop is CASSYSRTGGAGGYTF. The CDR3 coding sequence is TGTGCCAGCAGTTACTCCCGGACAGGGGGCGCAGGTGGCTACACCTTC.

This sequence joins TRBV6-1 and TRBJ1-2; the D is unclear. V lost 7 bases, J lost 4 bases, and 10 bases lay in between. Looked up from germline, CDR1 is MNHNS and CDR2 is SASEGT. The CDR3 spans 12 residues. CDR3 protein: CASTSVRYGYTF. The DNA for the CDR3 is TGTGCCAGCACCTCGGTCCGCTATGGCTACACCTTC.

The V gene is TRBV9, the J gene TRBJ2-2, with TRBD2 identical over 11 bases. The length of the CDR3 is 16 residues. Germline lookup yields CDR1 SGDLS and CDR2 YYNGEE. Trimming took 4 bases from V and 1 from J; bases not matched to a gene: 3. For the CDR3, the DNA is TGTGCCAGCAGCCAGGGACTAGCGGTGAACACCGGGGAGCTGTTTTTT. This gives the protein CASSQGLAVNTGELFF.

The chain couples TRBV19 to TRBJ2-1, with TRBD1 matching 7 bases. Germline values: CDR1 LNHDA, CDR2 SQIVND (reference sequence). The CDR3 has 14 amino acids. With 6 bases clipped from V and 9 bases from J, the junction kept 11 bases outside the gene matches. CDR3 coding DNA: TGTGCCAGTAGGCCGGGATCAAGGGGGCCTGAGCAGTTCTTC. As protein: CASRPGSRGPEQFF.

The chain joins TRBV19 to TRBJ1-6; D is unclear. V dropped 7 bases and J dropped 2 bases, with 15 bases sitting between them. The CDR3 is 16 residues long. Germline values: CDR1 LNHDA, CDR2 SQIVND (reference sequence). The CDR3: CASKKPGSPYNSPLHF. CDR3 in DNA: TGTGCCAGTAAAAAACCAGGATCCCCCTATAATTCACCCCTCCACTTT.

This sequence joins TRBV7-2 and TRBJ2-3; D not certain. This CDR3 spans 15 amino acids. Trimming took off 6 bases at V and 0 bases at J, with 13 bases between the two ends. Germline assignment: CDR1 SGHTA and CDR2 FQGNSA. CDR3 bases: TGTGCCAGCAGTCTCCTACCGACTAGCACAGATACGCAGTATTTT. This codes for CASSLLPTSTDTQYF.

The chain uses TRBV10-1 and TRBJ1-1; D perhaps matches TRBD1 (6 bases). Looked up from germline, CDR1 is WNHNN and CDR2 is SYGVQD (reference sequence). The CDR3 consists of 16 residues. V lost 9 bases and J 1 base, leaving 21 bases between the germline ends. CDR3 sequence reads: CARSPGAGRENTEAFF. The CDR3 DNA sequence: TGCGCCAGAAGTCCAGGGGCGGGGAGGGAGAACACTGAAGCTTTCTTT.

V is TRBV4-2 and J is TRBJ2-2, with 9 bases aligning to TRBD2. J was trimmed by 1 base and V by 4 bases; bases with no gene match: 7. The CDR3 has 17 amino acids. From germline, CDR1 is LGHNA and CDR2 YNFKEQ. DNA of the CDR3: TGTGCCAGCAGCCCTTTCCTAGCGGGACTGAACACCGGGGAGCTGTTTTTT. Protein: CASSPFLAGLNTGELFF.

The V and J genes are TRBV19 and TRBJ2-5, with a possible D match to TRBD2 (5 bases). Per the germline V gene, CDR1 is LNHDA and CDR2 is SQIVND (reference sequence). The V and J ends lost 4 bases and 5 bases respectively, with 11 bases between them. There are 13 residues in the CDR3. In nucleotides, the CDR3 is TGTGCCAGTAGTACCCGGAGGACGGAGACCCAGTACTTC. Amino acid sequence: CASSTRRTETQYF.

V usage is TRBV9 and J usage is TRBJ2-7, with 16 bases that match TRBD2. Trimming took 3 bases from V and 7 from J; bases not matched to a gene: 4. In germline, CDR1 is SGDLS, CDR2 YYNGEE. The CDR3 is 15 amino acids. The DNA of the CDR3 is TGTGCCAGCAGCGAGGGGACTAGCGGGAGGGGGGAGCAGTACTTC. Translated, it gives CASSEGTSGRGEQYF.

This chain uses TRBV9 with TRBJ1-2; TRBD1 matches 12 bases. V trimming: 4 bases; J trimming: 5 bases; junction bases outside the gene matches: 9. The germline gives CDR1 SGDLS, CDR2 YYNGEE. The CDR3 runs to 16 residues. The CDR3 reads CASSRSAGQGAYGYTF. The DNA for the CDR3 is TGTGCCAGCAGCCGATCTGCGGGACAGGGGGCTTATGGCTACACCTTC. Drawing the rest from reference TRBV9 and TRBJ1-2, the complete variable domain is DSGVTQTPKHLITATGQRVTLRCSPRSGDLSVYWYQQSLDQGLQFLIQYYNGEERAKGNILERFSAQQFPDLHSELNLSSLELGDSALYFCASSRSAGQGAYGYTFGSGTRLTVV.

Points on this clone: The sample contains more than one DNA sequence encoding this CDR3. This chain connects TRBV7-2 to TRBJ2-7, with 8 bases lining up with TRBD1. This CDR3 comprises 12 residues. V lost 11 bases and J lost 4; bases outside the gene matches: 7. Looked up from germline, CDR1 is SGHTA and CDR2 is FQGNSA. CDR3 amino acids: CAVTGGPYEQYF. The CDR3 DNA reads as TGTGCCGTTACAGGGGGACCTTACGAGCAGTACTTC.

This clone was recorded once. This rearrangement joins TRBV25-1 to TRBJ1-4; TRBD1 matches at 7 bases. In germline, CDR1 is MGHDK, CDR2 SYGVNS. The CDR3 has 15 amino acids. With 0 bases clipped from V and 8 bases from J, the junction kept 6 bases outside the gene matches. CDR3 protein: CASSEYRQGGEKLFF. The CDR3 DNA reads TGTGCCAGCAGTGAATATCGACAGGGTGGAGAAAAACTGTTTTTT.

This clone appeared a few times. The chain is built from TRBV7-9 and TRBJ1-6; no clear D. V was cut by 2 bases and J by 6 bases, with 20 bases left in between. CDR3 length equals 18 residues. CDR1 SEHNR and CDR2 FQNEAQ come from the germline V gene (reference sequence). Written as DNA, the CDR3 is TGTGCCAGCAGCTTATGGTCCGCCAGGCGCCTGGGTAATTCACCCCTCCACTTT. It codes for CASSLWSARRLGNSPLHF.

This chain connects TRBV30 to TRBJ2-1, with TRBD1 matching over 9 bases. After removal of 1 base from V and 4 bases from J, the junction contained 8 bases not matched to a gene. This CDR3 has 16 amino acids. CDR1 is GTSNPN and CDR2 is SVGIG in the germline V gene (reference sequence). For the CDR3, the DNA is TGTGCCTGGAGTGCCCCGGGGACAGGGCTATACAATGAGCAGTTCTTC. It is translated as CAWSAPGTGLYNEQFF.

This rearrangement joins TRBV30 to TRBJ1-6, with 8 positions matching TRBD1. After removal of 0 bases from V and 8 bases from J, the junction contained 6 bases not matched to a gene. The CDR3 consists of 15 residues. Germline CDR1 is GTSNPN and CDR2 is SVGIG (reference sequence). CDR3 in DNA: TGTGCCTGGAGTGTCCACAGGGGGGGATATTCACCCCTCCACTTT. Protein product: CAWSVHRGGYSPLHF.

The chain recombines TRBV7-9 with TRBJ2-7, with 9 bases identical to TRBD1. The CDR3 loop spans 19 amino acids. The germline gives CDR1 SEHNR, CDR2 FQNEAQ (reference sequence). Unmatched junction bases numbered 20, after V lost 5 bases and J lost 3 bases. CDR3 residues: CASSELPGQGVGVVYEQYF. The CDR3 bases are TGTGCCAGCAGCGAGCTACCGGGACAGGGAGTTGGTGTGGTCTACGAGCAGTACTTC. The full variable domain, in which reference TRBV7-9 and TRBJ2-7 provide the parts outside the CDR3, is DTGVSQNPRHKITKRGQNVTFRCDPISEHNRLYWYRQTLGQGPEFLTYFQNEAQLEKSRLLSDRFSAERPKGSFSTLEIQRTEQGDSAMYLCASSELPGQGVGVVYEQYFGPGTRLTVT.

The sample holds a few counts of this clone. CDR3 sequence: CASSQVLGTSGTSTPTDTQYF. DNA of the CDR3: TGCGCCAGCAGCCAAGTTCTCGGGACTAGCGGCACTTCCACACCCACAGATACGCAGTATTTT. The rearrangement links TRBV4-3 to TRBJ2-3; TRBD2 agrees at 11 bases. The V segment lost 1 base and the J segment 2 bases; nucleotides outside the gene matches: 17. The germline V gene encodes CDR1 LGHNA and CDR2 YSLEER. The CDR3 sequence is 21 residues long.

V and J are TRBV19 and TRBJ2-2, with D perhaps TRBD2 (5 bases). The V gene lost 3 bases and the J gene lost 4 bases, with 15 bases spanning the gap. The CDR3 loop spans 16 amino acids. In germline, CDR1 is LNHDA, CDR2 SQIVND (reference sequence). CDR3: CASSMRVATSTGELFF. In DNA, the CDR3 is TGTGCCAGTAGTATGAGGGTAGCGACCAGCACCGGGGAGCTGTTTTTT. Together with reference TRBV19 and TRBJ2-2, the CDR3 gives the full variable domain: DGGITQSPKYLFRKEGQNVTLSCEQNLNHDAMYWYRQDPGQGLRLIYYSQIVNDFQKGDIAEGYSVSREKKESFPLTVTSAQKNPTAFYLCASSMRVATSTGELFFGEGSRLTVL.

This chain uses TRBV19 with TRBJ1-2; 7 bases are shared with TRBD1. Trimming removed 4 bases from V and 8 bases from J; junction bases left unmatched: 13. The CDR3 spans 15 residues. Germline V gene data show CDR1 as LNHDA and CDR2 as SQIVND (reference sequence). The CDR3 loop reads CASSTPTGWGEGYTF. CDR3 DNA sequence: TGTGCCAGTAGTACCCCGACAGGGTGGGGAGAAGGCTACACCTTC. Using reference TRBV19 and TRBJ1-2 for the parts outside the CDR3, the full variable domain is DGGITQSPKYLFRKEGQNVTLSCEQNLNHDAMYWYRQDPGQGLRLIYYSQIVNDFQKGDIAEGYSVSREKKESFPLTVTSAQKNPTAFYLCASSTPTGWGEGYTFGSGTRLTVV.